A selection of T cell receptor beta chains follows, all from one sample in a study of T cell repertoires in cytomegalovirus infection. Using its own MiXCR run on the reads, TCRdb lists one record per CDR3 protein. The sample has more than 150,000 distinct CDR3 sequences, approximately 19% seen once. The sequenced sample consisted of PBMCs. The receptors originated from a human donor in good health (CMV status not recorded). Some clones in this sample may be carry-over from other donors' samples. Both conserved end residues are part of each CDR3. Each record gives: CDR3 protein, CDR3 DNA, clone size, D gene, V gene, CDR3 length, J gene. D genes are given only for firm matches. Clone size is not always given. Where it is, it says once, few, many or a class for expanded clones.

CDR3 protein: CSARDGSAPRNQPQHF
CDR3 DNA: TGCAGTGCTAGAGATGGTTCAGCACCCCGCAATCAGCCCCAGCATTTT
clone size: .
D gene: .
V gene: TRBV20-1
CDR3 length: 16
J gene: TRBJ1-5

CDR3 protein: CASSLVQGPLTEAFF
CDR3 DNA: TGTGCCAGCAGCTTAGTGCAGGGCCCCTTGACTGAAGCTTTCTTT
clone size: many
D gene: .
V gene: TRBV7-8
CDR3 length: 15
J gene: TRBJ1-1

CDR3 protein: CASSPEGAALNTEAFF
CDR3 DNA: TGTGCCAGCAGCCCCGAGGGGGCGGCTTTGAACACTGAAGCTTTCTTT
clone size: few
D gene: TRBD1
V gene: TRBV7-3
CDR3 length: 16
J gene: TRBJ1-1

CDR3 protein: CASSLEGRIATNEKLFF
CDR3 DNA: TGTGCCAGCAGCTTAGAGGGCCGAATTGCAACTAATGAAAAACTGTTTTTT
clone size: .
D gene: .
V gene: TRBV11-2
CDR3 length: 17
J gene: TRBJ1-4

CDR3 protein: CASSLLSGKGDEQFF
CDR3 DNA: TGTGCCAGCAGCCTCCTTAGCGGGAAGGGTGATGAGCAGTTCTTC
clone size: many
D gene: TRBD2
V gene: TRBV6-6
CDR3 length: 15
J gene: TRBJ2-1

CDR3 protein: CASSLVTGDTEAFF
CDR3 DNA: TGTGCCAGCAGCTTAGTTACAGGGGACACTGAAGCTTTCTTT
clone size: many
D gene: TRBD1
V gene: TRBV7-6
CDR3 length: 14
J gene: TRBJ1-1

CDR3 protein: CASSLDHNYGYTF
CDR3 DNA: TGTGCCAGCAGCCTGGACCATAACTATGGCTACACCTTC
clone size: .
D gene: .
V gene: TRBV2
CDR3 length: 13
J gene: TRBJ1-2

CDR3 protein: CASGLVLGYGYTF
CDR3 DNA: TGTGCTAGTGGTTTGGTACTTGGCTATGGCTACACCTTC
clone size: once
D gene: .
V gene: TRBV12-5
CDR3 length: 13
J gene: TRBJ1-2

CDR3 protein: CASSIPDGELFF
CDR3 DNA: TGTGCCAGTAGTATTCCTGACGGGGAGCTGTTTTTT
clone size: .
D gene: .
V gene: TRBV19
CDR3 length: 12
J gene: TRBJ2-2

CDR3 protein: CASSFDNEQFF
CDR3 DNA: TGTGCCAGCAGTTTTGACAATGAGCAGTTCTTC
clone size: many
D gene: .
V gene: TRBV28
CDR3 length: 11
J gene: TRBJ2-1

CDR3 protein: CASARQRLQPQHF
CDR3 DNA: TGTGCCAGCGCTAGACAAAGGCTTCAGCCCCAGCATTTT
clone size: few
D gene: .
V gene: TRBV18
CDR3 length: 13
J gene: TRBJ1-5

CDR3 protein: CAIRNDRGQKNEQYF
CDR3 DNA: TGTGCCATCAGGAATGACAGGGGACAGAAGAACGAGCAGTACTTC
clone size: .
D gene: TRBD1
V gene: TRBV10-3
CDR3 length: 15
J gene: TRBJ2-7

CDR3 protein: CASSLGPTSGFTEQYF
CDR3 DNA: TGTGCCAGCAGCTTAGGTCCGACTAGCGGTTTCACCGAGCAGTACTTC
clone size: few
D gene: TRBD2
V gene: TRBV11-2
CDR3 length: 16
J gene: TRBJ2-7

CDR3 protein: CASSSAQETQYF
CDR3 DNA: TGTGCCAGCAGCTCGGCTCAAGAGACCCAGTACTTC
clone size: .
D gene: .
V gene: TRBV5-4
CDR3 length: 12
J gene: TRBJ2-5

CDR3 protein: CSAAGGWAPRNTEAFF
CDR3 DNA: TGCAGTGCAGCAGGGGGCTGGGCCCCCCGGAACACTGAAGCTTTCTTT
clone size: .
D gene: TRBD1
V gene: TRBV20-1
CDR3 length: 16
J gene: TRBJ1-1

CDR3 protein: CASSQVGQAYGYTF
CDR3 DNA: TGTGCCAGCAGCCAAGTAGGACAAGCCTATGGCTACACCTTC
clone size: few
D gene: .
V gene: TRBV14
CDR3 length: 14
J gene: TRBJ1-2

CDR3 protein: CASSQIRGNTEAFF
CDR3 DNA: TGTGCCAGCAGCCAGATCCGGGGAAACACTGAAGCTTTCTTT
clone size: few
D gene: .
V gene: TRBV14
CDR3 length: 14
J gene: TRBJ1-1

CDR3 protein: CASAITLDTQYF
CDR3 DNA: TGTGCCAGCGCTATTACCCTAGATACGCAGTATTTT
clone size: once
D gene: .
V gene: TRBV28
CDR3 length: 12
J gene: TRBJ2-3

CDR3 protein: CASSPIGVGNTEAFF
CDR3 DNA: TGTGCCAGCAGTCCCATCGGGGTCGGGAACACTGAAGCTTTCTTT
clone size: .
D gene: .
V gene: TRBV6-1
CDR3 length: 15
J gene: TRBJ1-1

CDR3 protein: CASSLEWTSGYEQYF
CDR3 DNA: TGTGCCAGCAGCTTGGAGTGGACTAGCGGCTACGAGCAGTACTTC
clone size: many
D gene: TRBD2
V gene: TRBV5-4
CDR3 length: 15
J gene: TRBJ2-7

CDR3 protein: CASSLSPQVTDTQYF
CDR3 DNA: TGTGCCAGCAGTTTATCGCCTCAGGTCACAGATACGCAGTATTTT
clone size: .
D gene: .
V gene: TRBV27
CDR3 length: 15
J gene: TRBJ2-3

CDR3 protein: CASSPPTGRTQYF
CDR3 DNA: TGTGCCAGCAGCCCCCCGACAGGGAGGACCCAGTACTTC
clone size: many
D gene: TRBD1
V gene: TRBV7-2
CDR3 length: 13
J gene: TRBJ2-5

CDR3 protein: CASSFHPGGNYGYTF
CDR3 DNA: TGTGCCAGCAGCTTTCATCCAGGGGGAAACTATGGCTACACCTTC
clone size: many
D gene: TRBD1
V gene: TRBV7-2
CDR3 length: 15
J gene: TRBJ1-2

CDR3 protein: CASAGGGVSDTQYF
CDR3 DNA: TGCGCCAGCGCGGGCGGTGGAGTATCAGATACGCAGTATTTT
clone size: .
D gene: .
V gene: TRBV5-1
CDR3 length: 14
J gene: TRBJ2-3

CDR3 protein: CASRGLAGHNEQFF
CDR3 DNA: TGTGCCAGTAGGGGACTAGCGGGACACAATGAGCAGTTCTTC
clone size: .
D gene: TRBD2
V gene: TRBV19
CDR3 length: 14
J gene: TRBJ2-1

CDR3 protein: CASSLQAANYGYTF
CDR3 DNA: TGTGCCAGCAGTTTACAGGCAGCTAACTATGGCTACACCTTC
clone size: few
D gene: .
V gene: TRBV12-3/TRBV12-4
CDR3 length: 14
J gene: TRBJ1-2

CDR3 protein: CASSQDRGGQYF
CDR3 DNA: TGTGCCAGCAGCCAAGACAGGGGCGGACAGTACTTC
clone size: many
D gene: TRBD1
V gene: TRBV7-9
CDR3 length: 12
J gene: TRBJ2-7

CDR3 protein: CASSTGLAGAKNIQYF
CDR3 DNA: TGTGCCAGCAGCACGGGACTAGCGGGAGCCAAAAACATTCAGTACTTC
clone size: few
D gene: TRBD2
V gene: TRBV5-4
CDR3 length: 16
J gene: TRBJ2-4

CDR3 protein: CASSSNDRGKAFF
CDR3 DNA: TGTGCCAGCAGTTCCAATGACAGGGGTAAAGCTTTCTTT
clone size: many
D gene: TRBD1
V gene: TRBV12-3/TRBV12-4
CDR3 length: 13
J gene: TRBJ1-1

CDR3 protein: CASSPGVNEKLFF
CDR3 DNA: TGTGCCAGCAGCCCGGGAGTCAATGAAAAACTGTTTTTT
clone size: many
D gene: .
V gene: TRBV11-2
CDR3 length: 13
J gene: TRBJ1-4

CDR3 protein: CSSSDGVKMNTEAFF
CDR3 DNA: TGCAGCTCTTCCGACGGGGTCAAAATGAACACTGAAGCTTTCTTT
clone size: few
D gene: .
V gene: TRBV29-1
CDR3 length: 15
J gene: TRBJ1-1

CDR3 protein: CASRELAGTYEQYF
CDR3 DNA: TGTGCCAGCCGTGAATTAGCCGGTACCTACGAGCAGTACTTC
clone size: .
D gene: .
V gene: TRBV6-1
CDR3 length: 14
J gene: TRBJ2-7

CDR3 protein: CASSLTRQGHEQFF
CDR3 DNA: TGTGCCAGCAGCTTAACGCGGCAGGGGCATGAGCAGTTCTTC
clone size: .
D gene: .
V gene: TRBV7-9
CDR3 length: 14
J gene: TRBJ2-1

CDR3 protein: CSARDRAGPDTQYF
CDR3 DNA: TGCAGTGCTAGAGATCGGGCAGGGCCAGATACGCAGTATTTT
clone size: .
D gene: .
V gene: TRBV20-1
CDR3 length: 14
J gene: TRBJ2-3

CDR3 protein: CASSGQSRNTIYF
CDR3 DNA: TGTGCCAGCAGCGGACAGTCGCGGAACACCATATATTTT
clone size: .
D gene: .
V gene: TRBV9
CDR3 length: 13
J gene: TRBJ1-3

CDR3 protein: CASSIQGTSGSSYEQYF
CDR3 DNA: TGTGCCAGTAGTATCCAAGGGACTAGCGGGAGCTCCTACGAGCAGTACTTC
clone size: few
D gene: TRBD2
V gene: TRBV19
CDR3 length: 17
J gene: TRBJ2-7

CDR3 protein: CASRSDRNTGELFF
CDR3 DNA: TGTGCCAGCAGATCGGACAGGAACACCGGGGAGCTGTTTTTT
clone size: .
D gene: .
V gene: TRBV5-4
CDR3 length: 14
J gene: TRBJ2-2

CDR3 protein: CSVATTGSGNTIYF
CDR3 DNA: TGCAGCGTTGCGACAACCGGCTCTGGAAACACCATATATTTT
clone size: few
D gene: .
V gene: TRBV29-1
CDR3 length: 14
J gene: TRBJ1-3

CDR3 protein: CASSPTGGNNSPLHF
CDR3 DNA: TGTGCCAGCAGCCCTACAGGGGGCAATAATTCACCCCTCCACTTT
clone size: .
D gene: TRBD1
V gene: TRBV12-3/TRBV12-4
CDR3 length: 15
J gene: TRBJ1-6

CDR3 protein: CASSFEGFTDTQYF
CDR3 DNA: TGTGCCAGCAGTTTTGAAGGGTTCACAGATACGCAGTATTTT
clone size: few
D gene: .
V gene: TRBV28
CDR3 length: 14
J gene: TRBJ2-3

CDR3 protein: CASSEGSTDTQYF
CDR3 DNA: TGTGCCAGCAGCGAGGGGAGCACAGATACGCAGTATTTT
clone size: few
D gene: .
V gene: TRBV28
CDR3 length: 13
J gene: TRBJ2-3

CDR3 protein: CASSLTGVDTYEQYF
CDR3 DNA: TGTGCCAGCAGCTTAACAGGAGTAGACACTTACGAGCAGTACTTC
clone size: many
D gene: .
V gene: TRBV7-3
CDR3 length: 15
J gene: TRBJ2-7

CDR3 protein: CASSETGLNTGELFF
CDR3 DNA: TGTGCCAGCAGTGAAACGGGGTTGAACACCGGGGAGCTGTTTTTT
clone size: few
D gene: .
V gene: TRBV2
CDR3 length: 15
J gene: TRBJ2-2

CDR3 protein: CASSNRDTQYF
CDR3 DNA: TGTGCCAGCAGCAATCGGGATACGCAGTATTTT
clone size: .
D gene: .
V gene: TRBV6-2/TRBV6-3
CDR3 length: 11
J gene: TRBJ2-3

CDR3 protein: CASNLGGGLSDEQFF
CDR3 DNA: TGTGCCAGCAATCTCGGGGGGGGGTTGAGCGATGAGCAGTTCTTC
clone size: many
D gene: TRBD2
V gene: TRBV7-2
CDR3 length: 15
J gene: TRBJ2-1

CDR3 protein: CASTLAGKETQYF
CDR3 DNA: TGTGCCAGCACTCTGGCCGGGAAAGAGACCCAGTACTTC
clone size: .
D gene: .
V gene: TRBV12-3/TRBV12-4
CDR3 length: 13
J gene: TRBJ2-5

CDR3 protein: CASSPFNWEVRGSSYNEQFF
CDR3 DNA: TGTGCCAGCTCACCATTTAATTGGGAAGTCCGGGGGAGCTCCTACAATGAGCAGTTCTTC
clone size: .
D gene: .
V gene: TRBV18
CDR3 length: 20
J gene: TRBJ2-1

CDR3 protein: CASSLAQGHGYTF
CDR3 DNA: TGTGCCAGCAGCTTAGCACAGGGCCATGGCTACACCTTC
clone size: many
D gene: .
V gene: TRBV7-2
CDR3 length: 13
J gene: TRBJ1-2

CDR3 protein: CASSQSGSEMDTQYF
CDR3 DNA: TGTGCCAGCAGCCAGAGCGGGAGTGAGATGGATACGCAGTATTTT
clone size: many
D gene: TRBD2
V gene: TRBV12-3/TRBV12-4
CDR3 length: 15
J gene: TRBJ2-3

CDR3 protein: CASSLSVVGPGSYEQYF
CDR3 DNA: TGTGCCAGCAGTTTATCCGTGGTGGGGCCCGGCTCCTACGAGCAGTACTTC
clone size: .
D gene: .
V gene: TRBV27
CDR3 length: 17
J gene: TRBJ2-7

CDR3 protein: CSARDQGSLSYEQYF
CDR3 DNA: TGCAGTGCTAGAGATCAAGGGAGTTTGTCCTACGAGCAGTACTTC
clone size: few
D gene: .
V gene: TRBV20-1
CDR3 length: 15
J gene: TRBJ2-7

CDR3 protein: CASSYSQVPGNTIYF
CDR3 DNA: TGTGCCAGCAGTTACTCGCAGGTCCCTGGAAACACCATATATTTT
clone size: few
D gene: .
V gene: TRBV6-6
CDR3 length: 15
J gene: TRBJ1-3

CDR3 protein: CASSLGTYNEQFF
CDR3 DNA: TGTGCCAGCAGCTTAGGGACTTACAATGAGCAGTTCTTC
clone size: many
D gene: .
V gene: TRBV7-2
CDR3 length: 13
J gene: TRBJ2-1

CDR3 protein: CASSTIRVGENSPLHF
CDR3 DNA: TGTGCCAGCAGCACCATCCGGGTCGGCGAGAATTCACCCCTCCACTTT
clone size: many
D gene: .
V gene: TRBV7-2
CDR3 length: 16
J gene: TRBJ1-6

CDR3 protein: CASSSRTALRAFF
CDR3 DNA: TGTGCCAGCAGCTCCCGGACGGCGCTGAGAGCTTTCTTT
clone size: few
D gene: .
V gene: TRBV7-9
CDR3 length: 13
J gene: TRBJ1-1

CDR3 protein: CASSPDPSTEAFF
CDR3 DNA: TGTGCCAGCAGCCCCGACCCCAGCACTGAAGCTTTCTTT
clone size: many
D gene: .
V gene: TRBV11-3
CDR3 length: 13
J gene: TRBJ1-1

CDR3 protein: CATLSGFGETQYF
CDR3 DNA: TGTGCCACCCTGTCAGGGTTTGGAGAGACCCAGTACTTC
clone size: few
D gene: .
V gene: TRBV6-1
CDR3 length: 13
J gene: TRBJ2-5

CDR3 protein: CASSLRAPGMGGYTF
CDR3 DNA: TGCGCCAGCAGCTTGCGGGCTCCAGGGATGGGAGGCTACACCTTC
clone size: .
D gene: .
V gene: TRBV5-1
CDR3 length: 15
J gene: TRBJ1-2

CDR3 protein: CASSLGSAEAFF
CDR3 DNA: TGTGCCAGCAGTTTGGGGTCAGCTGAAGCTTTCTTT
clone size: .
D gene: .
V gene: TRBV12-3/TRBV12-4
CDR3 length: 12
J gene: TRBJ1-1

CDR3 protein: CASSLTAQAVLAGGAFF
CDR3 DNA: TGTGCCAGCAGCTTAACGGCCCAAGCCGTACTTGCCGGTGGAGCTTTCTTT
clone size: many
D gene: .
V gene: TRBV7-3
CDR3 length: 17
J gene: TRBJ1-1